One T cell receptor (beta chain) is described in this entry. Its specificity is not known. The data derive from a study of T cell responses to AZD1222 COVID-19 vaccine. Study results and caveats: In a largely white British group with more females than males, clonal diversity was possibly underestimated.

Method: immunoSEQ multiplex PCR; TCRdb's copy keeps in-frame clones and lacks some. The table has about 140,000 clones, roughly 90% seen once. Germline CDR1 reads MDHEN; CDR2 reads SYDVKM. V was pared by 5 bases and J by 7 bases, with 13 bases between. This CDR3 contains 13 residues. The origin of this receptor is an adult in good health. J is TRBJ2-3 and V is TRBV28, with a weak D call TRBD1 (5 bases). The input for sequencing was peripheral blood, taken on day 0 of AZD1222 vaccination. CDR3 DNA sequence: TGTGCCAGCAGTCCAGAAAACAGGAATACGCAGTATTTT. Its translation: CASSPENRNTQYF. The full variable domain, with the rest looked up from reference TRBV28 and TRBJ2-3, is DVKVTQSSRYLVKRTGEKVFLECVQDMDHENMFWYRQDPGLGLRLIYFSYDVKMKEKGDIPEGYSVSREKKERFSLILESASTNQTSMYLCASSPENRNTQYFGPGTRLTVL.